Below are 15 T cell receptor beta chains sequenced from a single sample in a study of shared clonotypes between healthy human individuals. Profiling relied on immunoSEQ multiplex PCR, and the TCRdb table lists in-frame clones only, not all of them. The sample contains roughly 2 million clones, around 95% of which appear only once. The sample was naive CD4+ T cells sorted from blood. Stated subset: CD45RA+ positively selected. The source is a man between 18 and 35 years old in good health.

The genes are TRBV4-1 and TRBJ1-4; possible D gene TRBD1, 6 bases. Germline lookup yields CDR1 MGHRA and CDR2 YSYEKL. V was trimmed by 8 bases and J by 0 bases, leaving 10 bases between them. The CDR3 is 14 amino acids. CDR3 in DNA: TGCGCCAGCGGACAGCCCGCAACTAATGAAAAACTGTTTTTT. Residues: CASGQPATNEKLFF.

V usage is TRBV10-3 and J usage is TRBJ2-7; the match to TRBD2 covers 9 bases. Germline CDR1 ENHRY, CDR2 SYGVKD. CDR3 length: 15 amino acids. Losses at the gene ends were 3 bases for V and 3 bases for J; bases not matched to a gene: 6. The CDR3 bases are TGTGCCATCAGTGAAGTAGCGGGAGTAATCTACGAGCAGTACTTC. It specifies CAISEVAGVIYEQYF.

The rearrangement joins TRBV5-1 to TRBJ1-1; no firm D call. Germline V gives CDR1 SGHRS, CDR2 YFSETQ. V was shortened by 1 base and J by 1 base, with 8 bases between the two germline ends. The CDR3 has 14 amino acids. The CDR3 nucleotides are TGCGCCAGCAGCTTGATCGGCAGGAACACTGAAGCTTTCTTT. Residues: CASSLIGRNTEAFF.

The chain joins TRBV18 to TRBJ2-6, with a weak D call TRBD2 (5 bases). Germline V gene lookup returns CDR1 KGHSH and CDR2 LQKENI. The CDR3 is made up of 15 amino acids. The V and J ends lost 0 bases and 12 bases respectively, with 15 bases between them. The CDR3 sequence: CASSPPVGEGSVLTF. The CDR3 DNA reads TGTGCCAGCTCACCACCGGTTGGTGAGGGATCCGTCCTGACTTTC. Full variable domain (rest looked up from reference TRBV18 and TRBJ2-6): NAGVMQNPRHLVRRRGQEARLRCSPMKGHSHVYWYRQLPEEGLKFMVYLQKENIIDESGMPKERFSAEFPKEGPSILRIQQVVRGDSAAYFCASSPPVGEGSVLTFGAGSRLTVL.

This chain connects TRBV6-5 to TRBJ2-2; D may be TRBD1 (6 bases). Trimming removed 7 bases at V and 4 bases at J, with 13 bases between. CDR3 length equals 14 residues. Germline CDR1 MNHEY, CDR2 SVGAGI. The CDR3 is CASTPGQFTGELFF. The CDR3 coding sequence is TGTGCCAGCACCCCAGGACAGTTCACCGGGGAGCTGTTTTTT.

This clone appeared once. The CDR3 is CASRNRDYNEQFF. Written as DNA, the CDR3 is TGTGCCAGCAGGAATAGGGATTACAATGAGCAGTTCTTC. V is TRBV6-5 and J is TRBJ2-1; unclear D gene. The CDR3 runs 13 residues. The germline V gene encodes CDR1 MNHEY and CDR2 SVGAGI. The ends were cut back, 6 bases at V and 4 bases at J, with 10 bases in the middle.

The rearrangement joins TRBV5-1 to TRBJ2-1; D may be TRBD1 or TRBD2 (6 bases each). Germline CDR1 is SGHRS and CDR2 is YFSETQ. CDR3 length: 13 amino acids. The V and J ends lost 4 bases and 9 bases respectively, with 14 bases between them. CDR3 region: CASSAGQRFEQFF. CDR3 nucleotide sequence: TGCGCCAGCAGCGCGGGACAACGCTTTGAGCAGTTCTTC.

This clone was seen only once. In nucleotides, the CDR3 is TGTGCCAGCAGCCTCAGGACAGGGAGGGCCGGGGAGCTGTTTTTT. It codes for CASSLRTGRAGELFF. The chain employs TRBV7-9 and TRBJ2-2, with D perhaps TRBD1 (8 bases). Per the germline V gene, CDR1 is SEHNR and CDR2 is FQNEAQ (reference sequence). This CDR3 region has 15 residues. Trimming removed 5 bases from V and 6 bases from J, with 16 bases in between. The full variable domain, in which reference TRBV7-9 and TRBJ2-2 provide the parts outside the CDR3, is DTGVSQNPRHKITKRGQNVTFRCDPISEHNRLYWYRQTLGQGPEFLTYFQNEAQLEKSRLLSDRFSAERPKGSFSTLEIQRTEQGDSAMYLCASSLRTGRAGELFFGEGSRLTVL.

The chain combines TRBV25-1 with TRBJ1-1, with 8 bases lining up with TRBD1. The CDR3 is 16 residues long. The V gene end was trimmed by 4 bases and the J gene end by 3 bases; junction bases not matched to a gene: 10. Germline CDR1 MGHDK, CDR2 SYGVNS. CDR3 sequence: CASSGRQGPWDTEAFF. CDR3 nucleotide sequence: TGTGCCAGCAGTGGCCGACAGGGGCCGTGGGACACTGAAGCTTTCTTT.

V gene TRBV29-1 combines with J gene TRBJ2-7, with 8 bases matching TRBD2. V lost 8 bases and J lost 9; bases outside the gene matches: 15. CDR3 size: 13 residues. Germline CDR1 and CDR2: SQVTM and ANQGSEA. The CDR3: CSLGSAGVLGQYF. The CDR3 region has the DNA TGCAGCCTTGGCTCAGCGGGAGTATTAGGGCAGTACTTC.

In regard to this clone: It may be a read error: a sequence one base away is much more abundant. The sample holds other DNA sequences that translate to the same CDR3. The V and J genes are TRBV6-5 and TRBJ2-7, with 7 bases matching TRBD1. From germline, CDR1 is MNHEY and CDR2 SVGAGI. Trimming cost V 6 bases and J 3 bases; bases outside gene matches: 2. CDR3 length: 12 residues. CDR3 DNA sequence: TGTGCCAGCAGCCCAGGGGGCTACGAGCAGTACTTC. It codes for CASSPGGYEQYF.

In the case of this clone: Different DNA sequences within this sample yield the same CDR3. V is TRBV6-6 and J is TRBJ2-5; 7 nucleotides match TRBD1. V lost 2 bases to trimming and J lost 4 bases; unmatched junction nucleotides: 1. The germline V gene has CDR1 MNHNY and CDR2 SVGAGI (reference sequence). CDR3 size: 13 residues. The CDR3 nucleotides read TGTGCCAGCAGTTACGCAGGGGGAGAGACCCAGTACTTC. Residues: CASSYAGGETQYF.

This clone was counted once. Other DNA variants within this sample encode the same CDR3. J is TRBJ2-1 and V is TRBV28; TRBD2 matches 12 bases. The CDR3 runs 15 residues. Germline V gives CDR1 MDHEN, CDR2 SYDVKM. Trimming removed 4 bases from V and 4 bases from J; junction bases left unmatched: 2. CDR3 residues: CASSSSGGGYNEQFF. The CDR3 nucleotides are TGTGCCAGCAGTTCTAGCGGGGGGGGATACAATGAGCAGTTCTTC.

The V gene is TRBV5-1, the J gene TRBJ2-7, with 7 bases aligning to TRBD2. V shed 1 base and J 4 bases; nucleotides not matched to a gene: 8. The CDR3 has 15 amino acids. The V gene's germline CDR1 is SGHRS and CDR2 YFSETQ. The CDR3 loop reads CASSLREVGRYEQYF. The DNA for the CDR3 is TGCGCCAGCAGCTTGCGGGAGGTAGGGAGGTACGAGCAGTACTTC.

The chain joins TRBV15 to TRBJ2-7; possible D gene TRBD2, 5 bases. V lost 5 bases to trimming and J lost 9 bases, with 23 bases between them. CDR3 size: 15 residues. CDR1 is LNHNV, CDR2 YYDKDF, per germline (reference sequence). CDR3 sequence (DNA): TGTGCCACCAGCGGGCATCAAACGGGGTTTATGGGGCAGTACTTC. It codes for CATSGHQTGFMGQYF.